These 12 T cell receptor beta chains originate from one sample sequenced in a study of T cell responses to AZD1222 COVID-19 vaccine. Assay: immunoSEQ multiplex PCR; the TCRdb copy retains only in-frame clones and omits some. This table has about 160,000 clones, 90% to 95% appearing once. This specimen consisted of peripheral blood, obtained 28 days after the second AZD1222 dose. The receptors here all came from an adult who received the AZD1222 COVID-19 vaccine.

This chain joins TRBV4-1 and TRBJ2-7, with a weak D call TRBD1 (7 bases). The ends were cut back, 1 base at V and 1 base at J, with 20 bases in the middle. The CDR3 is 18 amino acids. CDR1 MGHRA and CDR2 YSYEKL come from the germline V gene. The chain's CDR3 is CASSQGNRGVAGSYEQYF. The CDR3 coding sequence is TGCGCCAGCAGCCAAGGAAACAGGGGCGTTGCGGGGTCCTACGAGCAGTACTTC.

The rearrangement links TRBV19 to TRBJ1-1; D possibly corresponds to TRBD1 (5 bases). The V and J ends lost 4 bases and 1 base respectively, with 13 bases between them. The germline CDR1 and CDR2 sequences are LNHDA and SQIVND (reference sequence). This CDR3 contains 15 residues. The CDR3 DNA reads TGTGCCAGTAGTACCCGCGGGGCAGGGAACACTGAAGCTTTCTTT. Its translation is CASSTRGAGNTEAFF.

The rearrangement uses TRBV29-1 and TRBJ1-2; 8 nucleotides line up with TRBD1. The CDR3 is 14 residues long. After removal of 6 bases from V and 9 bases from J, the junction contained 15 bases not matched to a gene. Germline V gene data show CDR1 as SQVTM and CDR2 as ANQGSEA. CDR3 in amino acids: CSVKRTGSGPSYTF. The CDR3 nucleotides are TGCAGCGTAAAAAGGACAGGGTCGGGCCCCAGCTACACCTTC.

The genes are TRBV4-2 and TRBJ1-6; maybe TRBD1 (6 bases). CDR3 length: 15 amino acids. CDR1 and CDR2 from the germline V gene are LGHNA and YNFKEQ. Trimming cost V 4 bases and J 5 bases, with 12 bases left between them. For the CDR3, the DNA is TGTGCCAGCAGCCCCCAGGGGCGCGATAATTCACCCCTCCACTTT. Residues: CASSPQGRDNSPLHF.

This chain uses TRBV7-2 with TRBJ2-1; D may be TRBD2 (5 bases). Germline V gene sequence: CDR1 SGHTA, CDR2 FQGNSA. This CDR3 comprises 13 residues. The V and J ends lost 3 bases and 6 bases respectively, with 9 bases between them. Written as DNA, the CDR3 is TGTGCCAGCAGCTTCTTACTAGGCAATGAGCAGTTCTTC. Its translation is CASSFLLGNEQFF.

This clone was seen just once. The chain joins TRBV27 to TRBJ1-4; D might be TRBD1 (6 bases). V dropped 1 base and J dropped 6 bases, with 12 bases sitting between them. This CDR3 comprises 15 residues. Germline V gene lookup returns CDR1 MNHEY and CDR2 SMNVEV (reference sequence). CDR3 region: CASSLYGGLDEKLFF. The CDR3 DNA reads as TGTGCCAGCAGTTTATACGGGGGGCTGGATGAAAAACTGTTTTTT.

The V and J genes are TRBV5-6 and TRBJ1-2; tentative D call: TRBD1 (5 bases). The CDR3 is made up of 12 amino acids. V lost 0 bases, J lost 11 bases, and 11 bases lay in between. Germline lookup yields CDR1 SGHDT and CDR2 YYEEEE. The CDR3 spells CASSLVLGRYTF. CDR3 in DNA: TGTGCCAGCAGCTTGGTCCTGGGGCGGTACACCTTC.

The CDR3 here is CASRSAGANNEQFF. For the CDR3, the DNA is TGTGCCAGTAGGTCAGCGGGGGCAAACAATGAGCAGTTCTTC. The gene calls are TRBV19 and TRBJ2-1; TRBD2 aligns across 8 bases. From germline, CDR1 is LNHDA and CDR2 SQIVND (reference sequence). The CDR3 runs 14 residues. V trimming: 6 bases; J trimming: 5 bases; junction bases outside the gene matches: 6.

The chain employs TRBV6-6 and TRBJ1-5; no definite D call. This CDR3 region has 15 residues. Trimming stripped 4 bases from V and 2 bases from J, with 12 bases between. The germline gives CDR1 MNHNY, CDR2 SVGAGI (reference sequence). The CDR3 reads CASSFRRDGNQPQHF. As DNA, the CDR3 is TGTGCCAGCAGTTTCCGGAGGGATGGCAATCAGCCCCAGCATTTT.

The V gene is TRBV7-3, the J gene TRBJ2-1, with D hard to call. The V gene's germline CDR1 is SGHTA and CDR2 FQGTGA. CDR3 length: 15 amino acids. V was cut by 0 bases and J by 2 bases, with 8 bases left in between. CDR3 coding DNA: TGTGCCAGCAGCTTAACAGCAGACCCCTACAATGAGCAGTTCTTC. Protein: CASSLTADPYNEQFF.

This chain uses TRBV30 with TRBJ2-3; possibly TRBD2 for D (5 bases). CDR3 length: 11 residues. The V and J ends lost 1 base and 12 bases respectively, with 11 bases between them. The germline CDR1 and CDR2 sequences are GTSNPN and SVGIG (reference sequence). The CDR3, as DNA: TGTGCCTGGAGTGCAGACTACCACCAGTATTTT. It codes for CAWSADYHQYF.

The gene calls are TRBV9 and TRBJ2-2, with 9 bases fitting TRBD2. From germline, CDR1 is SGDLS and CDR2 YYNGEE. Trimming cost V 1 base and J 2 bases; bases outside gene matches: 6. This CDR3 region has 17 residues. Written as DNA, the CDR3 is TGTGCCAGCAGCGTAACCAGCGGGAGGCTTAACACCGGGGAGCTGTTTTTT. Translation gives CASSVTSGRLNTGELFF. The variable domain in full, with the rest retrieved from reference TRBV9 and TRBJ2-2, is DSGVTQTPKHLITATGQRVTLRCSPRSGDLSVYWYQQSLDQGLQFLIQYYNGEERAKGNILERFSAQQFPDLHSELNLSSLELGDSALYFCASSVTSGRLNTGELFFGEGSRLTVL.